Each of the 13 T cell receptor beta chains below was sequenced from the same sample in a study of control samples from healthy donors and cancer patients. Clones were sequenced by immunoSEQ multiplex PCR, and TCRdb holds only the in-frame ones, with some missing. The sample includes about 54,000 clones, roughly 96% of them seen just once. What was sequenced was blood. These TCRs come from a woman under 40 in good health.

The chain recombines TRBV7-9 with TRBJ2-7; 12 nucleotides agree with TRBD2. The germline CDR1 and CDR2 sequences are SEHNR and FQNEAQ (reference sequence). This CDR3 contains 15 residues. V was clipped by 4 bases and J by 5 bases; unmatched bases: 6. CDR3 DNA sequence: TGTGCCAGCAGCTACAGACTAGCGGGAGACGACGAGCAGTACTTC. As protein: CASSYRLAGDDEQYF. Based on the CDR3 plus reference TRBV7-9 and TRBJ2-7, the full variable domain is DTGVSQNPRHKITKRGQNVTFRCDPISEHNRLYWYRQTLGQGPEFLTYFQNEAQLEKSRLLSDRFSAERPKGSFSTLEIQRTEQGDSAMYLCASSYRLAGDDEQYFGPGTRLTVT.

The J gene is TRBJ2-7, the V gene TRBV7-9; 9 positions agree with TRBD1. This CDR3 has 14 residues. The trim removed 4 bases at V and 3 bases at J, leaving 4 bases unmatched. Germline CDR1 reads SEHNR; CDR2 reads FQNEAQ (reference sequence). Here the CDR3 DNA reads TGTGCCAGCAGCTATCCGGGACAGGGCTACGAGCAGTACTTC. Protein product: CASSYPGQGYEQYF. Using reference TRBV7-9 and TRBJ2-7 for the parts outside the CDR3, the full variable domain is DTGVSQNPRHKITKRGQNVTFRCDPISEHNRLYWYRQTLGQGPEFLTYFQNEAQLEKSRLLSDRFSAERPKGSFSTLEIQRTEQGDSAMYLCASSYPGQGYEQYFGPGTRLTVT.

The rearrangement uses TRBV6-6 and TRBJ2-1; 12 positions match TRBD2. The germline CDR1 and CDR2 sequences are MNHNY and SVGAGI (reference sequence). There are 15 residues in the CDR3. With 7 bases clipped from V and 4 bases from J, the junction kept 5 bases outside the gene matches. The CDR3 DNA reads as TGTGCCAGCACCAAACTAGCGGGAGGATACAATGAGCAGTTCTTC. It is translated as CASTKLAGGYNEQFF.

This rearrangement joins TRBV29-1 to TRBJ2-4; TRBD2 aligns across 9 bases. In germline, CDR1 is SQVTM, CDR2 ANQGSEA. With V trimmed by 4 bases and J by 3 bases, 13 bases remained unmatched. The CDR3 totals 17 residues. The CDR3 sequence is CSVAGREGRSGKNIQYF. Here the CDR3 DNA reads TGCAGCGTTGCCGGGCGGGAGGGCCGGTCGGGCAAAAACATTCAGTACTTC.

The gene calls are TRBV18 and TRBJ2-6; the D is unclear. Germline CDR1 KGHSH, CDR2 LQKENI. V lost 3 bases and J lost 0, with 3 bases in between. The CDR3 is 14 amino acids. CDR3 residues: CASSPSSGANVLTF. DNA of the CDR3: TGTGCCAGCTCACCGAGCTCTGGGGCCAACGTCCTGACTTTC.

The chain carries TRBV13 and TRBJ1-4; D remains unclear. Germline CDR1 PRHDT, CDR2 FYEKMQ (reference sequence). The V end was cut by 5 bases, the J end by 0 bases, with 7 bases between. The CDR3 is 14 amino acids. The CDR3 is CASSDQSTNEKLFF. CDR3 DNA: TGTGCCAGCAGCGACCAATCAACTAATGAAAAACTGTTTTTT.

The rearrangement joins TRBV15 to TRBJ2-5, with 8 bases identical to TRBD1. CDR1 LNHNV and CDR2 YYDKDF come from the germline V gene (reference sequence). The CDR3 runs 16 residues. After removal of 0 bases from V and 5 bases from J, the junction contained 8 bases not matched to a gene. The CDR3, as DNA: TGTGCCACCAGCAGAGACCAGGGGGCTCGCGGGGAGACCCAGTACTTC. It codes for CATSRDQGARGETQYF.

V usage is TRBV7-6 and J usage is TRBJ1-3; TRBD1 is a possible D gene (6 bases). The germline gives CDR1 SGHVS, CDR2 FNYEAQ. V dropped 5 bases and J dropped 6 bases, with 20 bases sitting between them. CDR3 length: 16 amino acids. The CDR3 DNA follows: TGTGCCAGCAGCCGAAACAGGCGGGGGGCCCTAAACACCATATATTTT. Translating it yields CASSRNRRGALNTIYF.

V usage is TRBV28 and J usage is TRBJ2-2; a weak D match, TRBD1 (6 bases). This CDR3 region has 13 residues. V was shortened by 5 bases and J by 6 bases, with 10 bases between the two germline ends. From germline, CDR1 is MDHEN and CDR2 SYDVKM. The CDR3 sequence: CASSGGQAGELFF. As DNA, the CDR3 is TGTGCCAGCAGTGGGGGCCAGGCCGGGGAGCTGTTTTTT.

V gene TRBV6-5 combines with J gene TRBJ2-5; the match to TRBD1 covers 10 bases. Unmatched junction bases numbered 0, after V lost 4 bases and J lost 4 bases. CDR1 MNHEY and CDR2 SVGAGI come from the germline V gene. CDR3 length equals 13 residues. The CDR3 DNA sequence: TGTGCCAGCAGTTGGACAGGGGGAGAGACCCAGTACTTC. Translation: CASSWTGGETQYF.

This sequence joins TRBV29-1 and TRBJ2-1, with no clear D. The CDR3 contains 14 residues. V lost 3 bases, J lost 0 bases, and 9 bases lay in between. Looked up from germline, CDR1 is SQVTM and CDR2 is ANQGSEA. Here the CDR3 DNA reads TGCAGCGTTGATCAGGCCCCCTCCTACAATGAGCAGTTCTTC. This translates into CSVDQAPSYNEQFF.

The rearrangement joins TRBV6-5 to TRBJ1-2; 7 nucleotides line up with TRBD1. This CDR3 is 12 amino acids long. V lost 7 bases, J lost 6 bases, and 5 bases stayed unmatched. Germline V gives CDR1 MNHEY, CDR2 SVGAGI. CDR3 residues: CASTQGGNGYTF. DNA for the CDR3: TGTGCCAGCACCCAAGGGGGCAATGGCTACACCTTC.

The rearrangement uses TRBV5-1 and TRBJ1-3; TRBD1 matches at 8 bases. Germline V gives CDR1 SGHRS, CDR2 YFSETQ. With 4 bases clipped from V and 3 bases from J, the junction kept 12 bases outside the gene matches. This CDR3 contains 17 residues. The CDR3 spells CASSAEFQGANGNTIYF. CDR3 bases: TGCGCCAGCAGCGCCGAATTTCAGGGGGCTAATGGAAACACCATATATTTT.